A selection of T cell receptor beta chains follows, all from one sample in a study of human T cells and chemical hapten exposure. A single record per CDR3 protein comes from TCRdb applying MiXCR to the RACE reads. The sample records about 350,000 distinct CDR3 sequences, 5.5% being singletons. The sequenced sample was whole blood, obtained in connection with sensitization to the hapten diphenylcyclopropenone (DPC). Source of these receptors: a woman aged 18-29 years with alopecia areata. Some clones in this sample may be carry-over from other donors' samples. CDR3s leave out the opening cysteine and the closing phenylalanine or tryptophan. The size field is filled for only some rows; it gives once, few, many or a size class.

TRBV28	.	ASSSGTPQRDSAYEQY
TRBV6-1	.	ASRRQETGELF
TRBV6-5	few	ASRPSAGVPSTDTQY
TRBV10-3	few	AIKPRADNSPLH
TRBV6-2/TRBV6-3	few	ASRKNPWVTDTQY
TRBV10-3	few	AISSLSYEQY
TRBV15	.	ATSPRGDTEAF
TRBV6-5	.	ASSKQGSNYGYT
TRBV4-3	medium-sized	ASSQEWGGGIMGQPQH
TRBV6-2/TRBV6-3	.	ASSRADRFPEAF
TRBV9	few	ASSVTGSNEKLF
TRBV6-6	.	ASSWGDGSSYNSPLH
TRBV12-3/TRBV12-4	few	ASSPHRGWVEDTEAF
TRBV4-1	few	ASSQLSFTSTSPLH
TRBV4-3	.	ASSPRRGLNGYT
TRBV5-4	few	ASSPGTSRPETQY
TRBV6-1	many	ASSEASTSNYGYT
TRBV5-1	many	ASREGINQPQH
TRBV6-6	many	ASSLQGAGGGNTIY
TRBV6-5	.	ASSYGVGKEEQY
TRBV7-7	.	ASSSSMTETQY
TRBV7-2	many	ASSATVLHTEAF
TRBV5-1	.	ASSRNTGASENIQY
TRBV7-6	many	ASSFGGNQPQH
TRBV24-1	.	ATRTGTGVADTQY
TRBV7-2	.	ASIPRGGGFNSPLH
TRBV29-1	few	SVVRTSGGDTQY
TRBV5-6	.	ASSPRTVQAEAF
TRBV2	many	ASSEVRLAVYNEQF
TRBV12-3/TRBV12-4	many	ASSLKTAGQGVGQPQH
TRBV6-2/TRBV6-3	few	ASSFLGYNEQF
TRBV6-5	many	ASSFRDEGTSYEQY
TRBV4-2	many	ASSQASAGDTQY
TRBV9	.	ASSVGSGVIIDTQY
TRBV7-8	many	ASYRVLNTGELF
TRBV6-6	.	ASSYPGASGANVLT
TRBV4-1	.	ASSAGTGGEDTQY
TRBV27	many	ASSVRGSYEKLF
TRBV2	.	ASRGESAYGYT
TRBV7-3	many	ASSSGTSGPHGAFTQY
TRBV5-4	many	ASSLEDRALF
TRBV18	.	ASSPLAPGMGSEQY
TRBV29-1	many	SVGEVGQPQH
TRBV6-2/TRBV6-3	.	ASSSRLALTARDTQY
TRBV27	many	ASSLGDSSYEQY
TRBV4-2	few	ASSHLAQGISGNTIY
TRBV5-1	.	ASSLDGANTEAF
TRBV9	.	ASSVTNSPLH